Each of the 3 T cell receptor beta chains below was sequenced from the same sample in a study of T-cell memory formation after mild COVID-19. From the 5' RACE reads, TCRdb called clonotypes with MiXCR, one entry per CDR3 protein. The sample has 400,000 to 500,000 distinct CDR3 sequences, approximately 20% seen once. Sequenced material: PBMCs or a T cell subset sorted from them (not recorded which). These receptor sequences come from an adult woman who had mild COVID-19 (a few samples of this study predate the infection). Cell type and time point are not known.

This chain uses TRBV6-4 with TRBJ1-1; D is perhaps TRBD1 (6 bases). CDR1 and CDR2 (germline): MRHNA, SNTAGT. Trimming took off 6 bases at V and 3 bases at J, with 14 bases between the two ends. This CDR3 has 14 amino acids. The CDR3 spells CASRLDRSYTEAFF. The CDR3 DNA sequence: TGTGCCAGCAGGCTAGACAGGAGCTACACTGAAGCTTTCTTT.

This clonotype has more than one count but fewer than ten. V usage is TRBV7-2 and J usage is TRBJ1-2; D is perhaps TRBD1 (6 bases). Trimming removed 5 bases at V and 4 bases at J, with 17 bases between. Germline CDR1 and CDR2: SGHTA and FQGNSA. CDR3 size: 15 residues. The CDR3 sequence is CASSPRIGQLYGYTF. The CDR3, as DNA: TGTGCCAGCAGCCCACGAATTGGACAGCTCTATGGCTACACCTTC.

V and J are TRBV20-1 and TRBJ2-7; perhaps TRBD1 as D (6 bases). The ends were cut back, 6 bases at V and 0 bases at J, with 15 bases in the middle. The CDR3 covers 14 residues. Germline V CDR1 and CDR2: DFQATT, SNEGSKA (reference sequence). The CDR3 DNA sequence: TGCAGTGCGCCCGACAGGAGACGCTCCTACGAGCAGTACTTC. Translating it yields CSAPDRRRSYEQYF.